These 12 T cell receptor beta chains came from one sample sequenced in a study of tumor and adjacent non-tumor tissue in lung cancer. This sample's RNA came from whole unsorted tissue. The library came from three nested PCR rounds adapted from ARM-PCR protocols. TCRdb reprocessed the multiplex PCR reads via MiXCR and lists one record per CDR3 protein. Found here are approximately 110,000 distinct CDR3 sequences, approximately 71% of them singletons; the top ten hold around 37%. The sequenced sample consisted of lung tumor tissue. The receptors derive from a woman in her sixties or seventies with non-small cell lung cancer.

Remarks on this clonotype: Being one base from a much bigger clone, this may be a read error. This chain connects TRBV5-4 to TRBJ2-3; maybe TRBD1 (6 bases). Per germline, CDR1 SGHNT and CDR2 YYREEE (reference sequence). With 5 bases removed from V and 6 bases from J, the gap between germline ends came to 13 bases. This CDR3 has 13 amino acids. CDR3 protein: CASRTDSLDTQYF. DNA of the CDR3: TGTGCCAGCAGGACGGACAGCCTTGATACGCAGTATTTT.

The chain uses TRBV10-3 and TRBJ1-2, with 10 bases matching TRBD1. CDR3 size: 18 residues. Germline V gives CDR1 ENHRY, CDR2 SYGVKD. For the CDR3, the DNA is TGTGATATCTGTGAGTCGATAGCCCCGGGACAGGGGCTGAGCGGCTACACCTTC. This gives the protein CDICESIAPGQGLSGYTF.

As regards this clonotype: A read error is possible here, since a much larger clone lies one base away. The chain uses TRBV12-3 or TRBV12-4 and TRBJ2-1, with D tentatively TRBD1 (5 bases). There are 14 residues in the CDR3. Trimming pared 5 bases from V and 6 bases from J, leaving 14 bases between. The CDR3 region is CASSPLTEGNEQFF. The CDR3 DNA reads TGTGCCAGCAGTCCGTTGACAGAAGGCAATGAGCAGTTCTTC.

In the case of this clonotype: In this CDR3 the conserved last residue, phenylalanine or tryptophan, is missing, so a read error is likely. V and J are TRBV20-1 and TRBJ2-2; no definite D call. CDR3 length equals 12 residues. Germline values: CDR1 DFQATT, CDR2 SNEGSKA (reference sequence). This chain's CDR3 is CSASTVTGELFL. CDR3 DNA sequence: TGCAGTGCTAGCACAGTCACCGGAGAGCTGTTTTTA.

V usage is TRBV11-1 and J usage is TRBJ2-5, with D possibly being TRBD1 or TRBD2 (5 bases each). V was cut by 5 bases and J by 4 bases, with 17 bases left in between. CDR3 length: 15 residues. Germline CDR1 reads SGHAT; CDR2 reads FQDESV (reference sequence). The chain's CDR3 is CASSPDGGTRETQYF. The CDR3 DNA reads TGTGCCAGCAGCCCCGATGGGGGTACTCGAGAGACCCAGTACTTC.

This clonotype has ten or more counts. The chain joins TRBV28 to TRBJ2-5; the D gene is possibly TRBD2 (5 bases). CDR1 MDHEN and CDR2 SYDVKM come from the germline V gene. The CDR3 consists of 15 residues. V was shortened by 7 bases and J by 1 base, with 16 bases between the two germline ends. The CDR3 is CASTDGIGLQETQYF. DNA of the CDR3: TGTGCCAGCACCGACGGGATTGGACTCCAAGAGACCCAGTACTTC.

This clonotype was recorded at least ten times. V is TRBV11-2 and J is TRBJ2-3; tentative D call: TRBD1 (5 bases). CDR1 SGHAT and CDR2 FQNNGV come from the germline V gene. V was trimmed by 2 bases and J by 1 base, leaving 7 bases between them. The CDR3 covers 14 residues. The CDR3 DNA reads as TGTGCCAGCAGCTTAAGGGGCCGCACAGATACGCAGTATTTT. It specifies CASSLRGRTDTQYF.

Ten or more counts support this clonotype. The rearrangement uses TRBV12-3 or TRBV12-4 and TRBJ2-7, with D possibly TRBD2 on 5 matching bases. V dropped 4 bases and J dropped 1 base, with 8 bases sitting between them. The CDR3 extends over 13 amino acids. The CDR3, as DNA: TGTGCCAGCAGTTCAACTAGTTCCTACGAGCAGTACTTC. Translating gives CASSSTSSYEQYF.

This clonotype was seen many times. The rearrangement uses TRBV6-2 or TRBV6-3 and TRBJ1-5; D perhaps matches TRBD1 (5 bases). Germline V gene lookup returns CDR1 MNHEY and CDR2 SVGEGT. Trimming took 6 bases from V and 9 from J, leaving 18 bases between them. The CDR3 is 14 residues long. The CDR3 loop reads CASSPPGPGRPQHF. The CDR3, as DNA: TGTGCCAGCAGCCCACCGGGACCCGGAAGGCCCCAGCATTTT.

About this clonotype itself: A junction end diverges from the germline sequence, so it may reflect a read error. The gene calls are TRBV5-1 and TRBJ2-3; 7 nucleotides match TRBD2. The CDR3 contains 16 residues. Germline loops: CDR1 SGHRS, CDR2 YFSETQ. CDR3 sequence (DNA): TGCACCAGCAGCTTGACTAGCAGGAGTAGAGCAGATACGCAGTATTTT. Translating it yields CTSSLTSRSRADTQYF. Full variable domain (rest looked up from reference TRBV5-1 and TRBJ2-3): KAGVTQTPRYLIKTRGQQVTLSCSPISGHRSVSWYQQTPGQGLQFLFEYFSETQRNKGNFPGRFSGRQFSNSRSEMNVSTLELGDSALYLCTSSLTSRSRADTQYFGPGTRLTVL.

In regard to this clonotype: It is likely a read error, because the conserved phenylalanine at the end of the CDR3 is missing. The V gene is TRBV11-1, the J gene TRBJ1-1; D is uncertain. V was pared by 5 bases and J by 7 bases, with 17 bases between. This CDR3 is built from 14 residues. Germline CDR1 and CDR2: SGHAT and FQDESV (reference sequence). The CDR3 DNA is TGTGCCAGCAGCCACTTTGACTTGTGGGATGAAGCTTTCTCT. This codes for CASSHFDLWDEAFS.

This clonotype came up many times. The chain joins TRBV4-2 to TRBJ1-4, with D tentatively TRBD1 (6 bases). Per the germline V gene, CDR1 is LGHNA and CDR2 is YNFKEQ. Trimming stripped 4 bases from V and 6 bases from J, with 12 bases between. This CDR3 comprises 14 residues. CDR3 nucleotides: TGTGCCAGCAGCCCGGGACACGGGTATGAAAAACTGTTTTTT. Translating it yields CASSPGHGYEKLFF.